These 14 T cell receptor beta chains share one sample of origin, sequenced in a study of blood T cell repertoires in COVID-19. Repertoires were generated with immunoSEQ multiplex PCR, while TCRdb's copy carries only in-frame clones and drops some. The repertoire has 150,000 or so clones, roughly 78% of them found once; the top ten carry under 2%. Sample: peripheral blood. The source of these receptors is a man at least 80 years old with acute or convalescent COVID-19.

The V and J genes are TRBV27 and TRBJ2-1, with TRBD2 matching 13 bases. CDR3 length: 16 amino acids. Germline CDR1 and CDR2: MNHEY and SMNVEV (reference sequence). V lost 4 bases to trimming and J lost 8 bases; unmatched junction nucleotides: 8. In nucleotides, the CDR3 is TGTGCCAGCAGTTCACGACTAGCGGGGGGCGTAGATGAGCAGTTCTTC. Residues: CASSSRLAGGVDEQFF.

This chain connects TRBV28 to TRBJ1-6; TRBD1 matches 7 bases. This CDR3 comprises 14 residues. The germline gives CDR1 MDHEN, CDR2 SYDVKM. Losses at the gene ends were 5 bases for V and 10 bases for J; bases not matched to a gene: 8. CDR3 bases: TGTGCCAGCAGTATGACAGGGCTAGCGTCACCCCTCCACTTT. Its protein product is CASSMTGLASPLHF.

The genes are TRBV10-3 and TRBJ1-2, with D unresolved. The V gene lost 8 bases and the J gene lost 3 bases, with 16 bases spanning the gap. Germline CDR1 reads ENHRY; CDR2 reads SYGVKD. The CDR3 totals 14 residues. The CDR3 is CAIADLGSYYGYTF. The CDR3 DNA follows: TGTGCCATCGCCGATCTGGGCAGCTACTATGGCTACACCTTC.

The rearrangement joins TRBV3-1 (or the pseudogene TRBV3-2) to TRBJ2-5; D remains ambiguous. Germline V gene lookup returns CDR1 LGHDT and CDR2 YNNKEL (reference sequence). The CDR3 is 12 amino acids. Trimming took off 3 bases at V and 7 bases at J, with 9 bases between the two ends. The CDR3 is CASSQAARTQYF. DNA of the CDR3: TGTGCCAGCAGCCAGGCGGCCCGGACCCAGTACTTC.

This clone was observed once. The rearrangement links TRBV3-1 (or the pseudogene TRBV3-2) to TRBJ2-3; TRBD2 matches 8 bases. Looked up from germline, CDR1 is LGHDT and CDR2 is YNNKEL (reference sequence). This CDR3 contains 18 residues. The V segment lost 1 base and the J segment 2 bases; nucleotides outside the gene matches: 11. CDR3 residues: CASSQVLTEAGATDTQYF. The DNA of the CDR3 is TGTGCCAGCAGCCAAGTACTCACCGAAGCGGGGGCCACAGATACGCAGTATTTT.

The V gene is TRBV6-5, the J gene TRBJ2-7, with 13 bases lining up with TRBD2. CDR1 and CDR2 (germline): MNHEY, SVGAGI. The length of the CDR3 is 14 residues. Germline trimming cut 5 bases from V and 6 bases from J; bases unmatched to any gene: 4. CDR3 protein: CASSQTSGGTEQYV. CDR3 nucleotide sequence: TGTGCCAGCAGTCAGACTAGCGGGGGGACCGAGCAGTACGTC.

This clone is a singleton in its sample. The CDR3 loop reads CAISSRSGVPNEKLFF. CDR3 DNA sequence: TGTGCCATCAGCTCAAGGAGCGGGGTTCCTAATGAAAAACTGTTTTTT. The rearrangement links TRBV10-3 to TRBJ1-4; D uncertain. Germline assignment: CDR1 ENHRY and CDR2 SYGVKD. CDR3 length: 16 amino acids. V was shortened by 6 bases and J by 3 bases, with 17 bases between the two germline ends.

This clone was observed once. This chain uses TRBV11-3 with TRBJ1-4; TRBD1 agrees at 10 bases. The CDR3 has 18 amino acids. Per the germline V gene, CDR1 is SGHNT and CDR2 is YENEEA. J was trimmed by 7 bases and V by 5 bases; bases with no gene match: 16. CDR3 sequence (DNA): TGTGCCAGCAGCCTGGGACAGGGGAAGGGATGGCGAGGTGAAAAACTGTTTTTT. It encodes CASSLGQGKGWRGEKLFF.

Of note for this clone: This may come from a read error, since a much larger clone is one base off. V and J are TRBV7-2 and TRBJ1-1; 7 bases map to TRBD1. Germline V gene lookup returns CDR1 SGHTA and CDR2 FQGNSA. Trimming took 6 bases from V and 0 from J; bases not matched to a gene: 4. The CDR3 runs 14 residues. The CDR3 protein is CASSQDRVNTEAFF. CDR3 sequence (DNA): TGTGCCAGCAGTCAAGACAGGGTGAACACTGAAGCTTTCTTT.

The chain couples TRBV5-1 to TRBJ2-3, with no clear D. This CDR3 has 15 residues. CDR1 is SGHRS, CDR2 YFSETQ, per germline. Trimming took off 4 bases at V and 0 bases at J, with 12 bases between the two ends. CDR3 protein: CASSVASPSTDTQYF. The CDR3 bases are TGCGCCAGCAGCGTGGCGAGCCCTAGCACAGATACGCAGTATTTT.

This clone has a handful of counts. The chain employs TRBV21-1 and TRBJ1-5. TRBV21-1 has pseudogene status. CDR3 size: 15 residues. CDR3 residues: CASSVWEGHNQPQHF. In DNA, the CDR3 is TGTGCCAGCAGCGTTTGGGAGGGGCACAATCAGCCCCAGCATTTT.

The chain combines TRBV3-1 (or the pseudogene TRBV3-2) with TRBJ2-2; TRBD2 agrees at 7 bases. CDR3 length: 16 amino acids. Unmatched junction bases numbered 12, after V lost 2 bases and J lost 9 bases. Germline lookup yields CDR1 LGHDT and CDR2 YNNKEL (reference sequence). CDR3 nucleotides: TGTGCCAGCAGCCAATGGCCTAGCGGAGGCGGCCGGGAGCTGTTTTTT. Translated, it gives CASSQWPSGGGRELFF.

This clone appeared once. Other nucleotide sequences in the sample specify the same CDR3. Written as DNA, the CDR3 is TGTGCCAGCAGTTACTCTCGGTGGAACACTGAAGCTTTCTTT. It yields the protein CASSYSRWNTEAFF. The chain couples TRBV6-5 to TRBJ1-1; D call uncertain. CDR1 and CDR2 from the germline V gene are MNHEY and SVGAGI. V lost 0 bases to trimming and J lost 1 base, with 6 bases between them. This CDR3 has 14 amino acids.

The chain links TRBV11-2 to TRBJ1-2, with TRBD1 matching over 7 bases. The V gene end was trimmed by 1 base and the J gene end by 1 base; junction bases not matched to a gene: 3. Germline V gives CDR1 SGHAT, CDR2 FQNNGV. This CDR3 region has 15 residues. This chain's CDR3 is CASSLGAGGNYGYTF. In nucleotides, the CDR3 is TGTGCCAGCAGCTTAGGGGCAGGGGGTAACTATGGCTACACCTTC.